Given below is one T cell receptor (beta chain) in context. This record comes from a study of PD-1 blockade in classical Hodgkin lymphoma. Study context: Every 2 weeks, patients had 3 mg/kg nivolumab intravenously.

Each patient's relapse followed autologous stem cell transplantation, and brentuximab vedotin exposure varied. Sequencing used immunoSEQ multiplex PCR; TCRdb keeps in-frame clones, though not all of them. Of 7,300 or so clones listed, 70% to 80% were seen once; the top ten hold about three fifths. Germline values: CDR1 SGHNT, CDR2 YENEEA. This CDR3 contains 14 residues. V was pared by 5 bases and J by 7 bases, with 8 bases of the junction left unmatched. This chain uses TRBV11-3 with TRBJ2-1, with 7 nucleotides matching TRBD1. This specimen was peripheral blood mononuclear cells (PBMCs), taken at baseline. This TCR was recovered from a human donor with classical Hodgkin lymphoma. The CDR3 sequence: CASSPLAGGNEQFF. CDR3 bases: TGTGCCAGCAGCCCCCTGGCAGGGGGAAATGAGCAGTTCTTC.